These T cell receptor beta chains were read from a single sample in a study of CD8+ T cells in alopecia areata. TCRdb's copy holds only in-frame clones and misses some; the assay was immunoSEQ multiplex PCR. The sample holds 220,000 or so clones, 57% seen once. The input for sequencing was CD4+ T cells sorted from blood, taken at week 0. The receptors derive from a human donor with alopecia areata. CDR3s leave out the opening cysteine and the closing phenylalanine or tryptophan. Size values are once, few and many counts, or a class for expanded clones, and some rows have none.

SVDREAMGQETQY . TRBJ2-5 TRBV29-1
SVGQVLHYGYT few TRBJ1-2 TRBV29-1
ASSLGVEETQY few TRBJ2-5 TRBV5-1
ASSLTSGSRGETQY . TRBJ2-5 TRBV5-1
ASSHGGYGYT . TRBJ1-2 TRBV14
ASSDYRSSTDTQY . TRBJ2-3 TRBV2
ASSYRGVDADTQY . TRBJ2-3 TRBV6-5
ASSSSRGTEAF . TRBJ1-1 TRBV7-3
AWSVQGPSAGYT . TRBJ1-2 TRBV30
SVGGTSGGRTDTQY . TRBJ2-3 TRBV29-1
ATSREGQGYGYT . TRBJ1-2 TRBV15
ATGGENRGTFPEAF once TRBJ1-1 TRBV10-3
ASSIRQGVYNEQF . TRBJ2-1 TRBV27
ASSYSGDNQPQH . TRBJ1-5 TRBV6-5
SVDLALGRADTQY . TRBJ2-3 TRBV29-1
ASSLGTGGGQPQH once TRBJ1-5 TRBV7-9